This TCR beta chain was observed in a study of CD8 T cells in Susac syndrome. Random hexamers were used to reverse transcribe an amount of roughly 0.5 to 1 ug RNA. Each CDR3 protein is one row after TCRdb ran MiXCR on the immunoSEQ multiplex PCR reads. The data show 150,000 or so distinct CDR3 sequences, roughly 94% seen once. The germline V gene has CDR1 LGHDT and CDR2 YNNKEL (reference sequence). The CDR3 sequence is 16 residues long. The germline V and J ends were trimmed by 4 bases and 7 bases, with 23 bases remaining between them. This TCR derives from a human donor with Susac syndrome. V gene TRBV3-1 combines with J gene TRBJ2-7, with a tentative D call TRBD1 (7 bases). Sequenced sample: CD4+ T cells from PBMCs. CDR3 protein: CASSPQGGLGVSEQYF. CDR3 coding DNA: TGTGCCAGCAGCCCGCAGGGGGGACTGGGAGTTTCGGAGCAGTACTTC.